Described below is a single T cell receptor beta chain sequence and its context. Its antigen is unidentified. This specimen belongs to a study of cytomegalovirus exposure and HLA in healthy donors. Study background: HLA-typed donors contributed around 82 million unique TCRs, which were held in an early data release.

PCR employed 60 Vbeta and 13 Jbeta primers. Method: immunoSEQ multiplex PCR; TCRdb's copy keeps in-frame clones and lacks some. The sample lists roughly 92,000 clones; about four fifths were seen once. Study-level findings and limits: Most of the TCR beta V segments (in an earlier analysis) were productive either about 87% or about 30% of the time. Later analysis demonstrated an association between a missense DCLRE1C variant and TCR beta V- and J-gene trimming.

Trimming cost V 3 bases and J 2 bases; bases outside gene matches: 5. CDR1 SGHTA and CDR2 FQGTGA come from the germline V gene. The CDR3 contains 16 residues. The clonotype originates from a man between 45 and 60 years old in good health and CMV-seropositive. The sample consisted of PBMCs. The rearrangement joins TRBV7-3 to TRBJ1-4; 8 nucleotides line up with TRBD1. The CDR3 nucleotides read TGTGCCAGCAGCTTGCAGGGGGCTGGGACTAATGAAAAACTGTTTTTT. This translates into CASSLQGAGTNEKLFF.